This is a list of T cell receptor beta chains from one sample in a study of T cells in localized non-small cell lung cancer. Profiling relied on immunoSEQ multiplex PCR, and the TCRdb table lists in-frame clones only, not all of them. The sample yields roughly 39,000 clones, more than 85% seen once. Sequenced here: PBMCs, sampled before any cancer treatment. The receptors come from a woman aged 40 to 75 with stage II lung adenocarcinoma. Both conserved end residues are part of each CDR3. The D gene is left open where the match is weak. Expanded clones get a size class; other rows say once, few or many, or leave the size out.

d_call	clone_size	v_call	j_call	cdr3_nt	cdr3_aa
TRBD1	.	TRBV10-3	TRBJ1-1	TGTGCCATCAGTCGGCAGACAGGGGCAAGCACTGAAGCTTTCTTT	CAISRQTGASTEAFF
.	.	TRBV4-2	TRBJ2-7	TGTGCCAGCAGCCAAGGGGGGACATTCTCCTACGAGCAGTACTTC	CASSQGGTFSYEQYF
TRBD1	.	TRBV27	TRBJ2-6	TGTGCCAGCAGTCGACTGACAGGGGCTGGGGCCAACGTCCTGACTTTC	CASSRLTGAGANVLTF
.	.	TRBV6-6	TRBJ2-4	TGTGCCAGCAGTCGTACCCAGGGACCGAACATTCAGTACTTC	CASSRTQGPNIQYF
.	.	TRBV21-1	TRBJ2-5	TGTGCCAGCAGCAAAGAAGGGCCGGGAGAAGAGGGTGAGACCCAGTACTTC	CASSKEGPGEEGETQYF
.	.	TRBV11-2	TRBJ2-7	TGTGCCAGCAGCGGGGGGCGCGGGATAGGGGGCTACGAGCAGTACTTC	CASSGGRGIGGYEQYF
.	.	TRBV27	TRBJ1-1	TGTGCCAGCAGTAACAAAATACAAGCTTTCTTT	CASSNKIQAFF
.	.	TRBV5-8	TRBJ2-3	TGTGCCAGCAGTTTACAGGGACATGAAGGGGATACGCAGTATTTT	CASSLQGHEGDTQYF
TRBD1	.	TRBV7-9	TRBJ1-4	TGTGCCAGCAGCTTAAACGACAGGGGGGGTGAAAAACTGTTTTTT	CASSLNDRGGEKLFF
.	.	TRBV27	TRBJ2-6	TGTGCCAGCAGTTTTGTAGGGGTAACTGGGGCCAACGTCCTGACTTTC	CASSFVGVTGANVLTF
.	.	TRBV6-6	TRBJ2-7	TGTGCCAGCAGTTACTCGGACAAACAACAGGGCGAGCAGTACTTC	CASSYSDKQQGEQYF
.	.	TRBV7-9	TRBJ2-1	TGTGCCAGCAGCTTATCTTGGGGCAGGAATGAGCAGTTCTTC	CASSLSWGRNEQFF
TRBD1	.	TRBV11-2	TRBJ1-6	TGTGCCAGCAGGCCACTGGGGACAGATAATTCACCCCTCCACTTT	CASRPLGTDNSPLHF
TRBD1	.	TRBV2	TRBJ2-2	TGTGCCAGCAGTGAACTCGGCAGGGGGCGTACTGGGGAGCTGTTTTTT	CASSELGRGRTGELFF
.	.	TRBV5-1	TRBJ1-2	TGCGCCAGCAGCTTGGTGAGCTATGGCTACACCTTC	CASSLVSYGYTF
.	.	TRBV6-5	TRBJ1-2	TGTGCCAGCAGTAACCCTCGAGTCGCAGCCGGCTACACCTTC	CASSNPRVAAGYTF
.	.	TRBV2	TRBJ2-3	TGTGCCAGCGAACTCACAGATACGCAGTATTTT	CASELTDTQYF
.	.	TRBV19	TRBJ2-1	TGTGCCAGTAGTAACAACAGGGTTCAAGGGGTGGTTGAGCAGTTCTTC	CASSNNRVQGVVEQFF
.	few	TRBV29-1	TRBJ1-1	TGCAGCGTTGGTGAAGGGGCCGGCACTGAAGCTTTCTTT	CSVGEGAGTEAFF
.	.	TRBV5-8	TRBJ1-5	TGTGCCAGCAGCTTGGTCTTCCAGCCCCAGCATTTT	CASSLVFQPQHF
TRBD2	.	TRBV6-1	TRBJ2-5	TGTGCCAGCAGTGCGATAGCGGGTATGAGGGAGACCCAGTACTTC	CASSAIAGMRETQYF
.	.	TRBV2	TRBJ1-1	TGTGCCAGCAATACGGGACAAGGCACTGAAGCTTTCTTT	CASNTGQGTEAFF
TRBD1	.	TRBV5-1	TRBJ2-2	TGCGCCAGCAGCCCCAGGGGGCCAGAAACCGGGGAGCTGTTTTTT	CASSPRGPETGELFF
.	.	TRBV14	TRBJ2-5	TGTGCCAGCAGCCATACAGAGACCCAGTACTTC	CASSHTETQYF
.	.	TRBV5-1	TRBJ2-7	TGCGCCAGCAGCATGGGGACACTAGCCCACGAGCAGTACTTC	CASSMGTLAHEQYF
TRBD2	.	TRBV10-1	TRBJ2-7	TGCGCCATCACACCCCGGGGGGGATACGAGCAGTACTTC	CAITPRGGYEQYF
.	.	TRBV9	TRBJ1-1	TGTGCCAGCAGCCCAGGACGGTTGAACACTGAAGCTTTCTTT	CASSPGRLNTEAFF
TRBD1	few	TRBV6-5	TRBJ2-2	TGTGCCAGCAGTACAACAGGGGATGGCACCGGGGAGCTGTTTTTT	CASSTTGDGTGELFF
.	.	TRBV28	TRBJ2-5	TGTGCCAGCAGTTTACTGACTAGAGGGACCCAGTACTTC	CASSLLTRGTQYF
TRBD2	.	TRBV11-3	TRBJ2-1	TGTGCCAGCAGCTTGTACCTAGCGGGAGAGCAGTTCTTC	CASSLYLAGEQFF
TRBD1	.	TRBV28	TRBJ1-3	TGTGCCAGCAGCATTTTTACCGGGACAGCCATATATTTT	CASSIFTGTAIYF
TRBD2	.	TRBV19	TRBJ2-7	TGTGCCAGTAGTCTGACTAGCGGGAGCTCCTACGAGCAGTACTTC	CASSLTSGSSYEQYF
TRBD2	.	TRBV6-5	TRBJ2-7	TGTGCCAGCAGTTTAGCGGGAGCGGAGTACGAGCAGTACTTC	CASSLAGAEYEQYF
TRBD2	.	TRBV19	TRBJ2-2	TGTGCCAGTAGTGTGCTAGCGGGAGAAAGTGGTACCGGGGAGCTGTTTTTT	CASSVLAGESGTGELFF
.	.	TRBV13	TRBJ2-7	TGTGCCAGCAGCCCCCCCGGACAGAGCTACGAGCAGTACTTC	CASSPPGQSYEQYF
.	.	TRBV5-1	TRBJ1-6	TGCGCCAGCAGCTTGTTGGGGGATTCACCCCTCCACTTT	CASSLLGDSPLHF